A single sample gave rise to the 18 T cell receptor beta chains below, sequenced in a study of T cell responses to AZD1222 COVID-19 vaccine. Method: immunoSEQ multiplex PCR; TCRdb's copy keeps in-frame clones and lacks some. The data contain about 78,000 clones, 80% to 85% of them singletons. The sequenced sample was peripheral blood, obtained on day 0 of AZD1222 vaccination. The receptors originated from an adult in good health.

This chain links TRBV9 with TRBJ1-5; no clear D. This CDR3 spans 15 amino acids. V lost 0 bases, J lost 3 bases, and 10 bases lay in between. CDR1 is SGDLS, CDR2 YYNGEE, per germline. CDR3 amino acids: CASSVGEAPNQPQHF. Written as DNA, the CDR3 is TGTGCCAGCAGCGTAGGGGAGGCCCCCAATCAGCCCCAGCATTTT. The entire variable domain, with the rest obtained from reference TRBV9 and TRBJ1-5, is as follows: DSGVTQTPKHLITATGQRVTLRCSPRSGDLSVYWYQQSLDQGLQFLIQYYNGEERAKGNILERFSAQQFPDLHSELNLSSLELGDSALYFCASSVGEAPNQPQHFGDGTRLSIL.

This rearrangement joins TRBV12-5 to TRBJ1-2; 8 bases are shared with TRBD1. J lost 13 bases, V lost 5 bases, and 6 bases had no gene match. Germline V gives CDR1 LGHNT, CDR2 FRNRAP. The CDR3 has 11 amino acids. In DNA form, the CDR3 reads TGTGCTAGTGGTCTTCAGGGGGCAGGCACCTTC. Translation: CASGLQGAGTF.

The gene calls are TRBV3-1 (or the pseudogene TRBV3-2) and TRBJ2-5; D may correspond to TRBD1 or TRBD2 (6 bases each). The CDR3 runs to 20 residues. The germline V and J ends were trimmed by 0 bases and 7 bases, with 30 bases remaining between them. Germline-derived CDR1 and CDR2 are LGHDT and YNNKEL (reference sequence). DNA of the CDR3: TGTGCCAGCAGCCAAGATCGCCTACGGACACACCCTCTGGGGGGCGCGACCCAGTACTTC. This sequence encodes CASSQDRLRTHPLGGATQYF.

This clone was recorded only once. V gene TRBV4-3 combines with J gene TRBJ2-7, with D possibly being TRBD1 or TRBD2 (5 bases each). Trimming shortened V by 0 bases and J by 4 bases, and 13 bases separated the two germline ends. Germline V gene sequence: CDR1 LGHNA, CDR2 YSLEER. This CDR3 region has 15 residues. The CDR3 sequence is CASSQEGYEGYEQYF. The CDR3 nucleotides are TGCGCCAGCAGCCAAGAAGGGTACGAGGGGTACGAGCAGTACTTC.

This clone was seen more than once but under ten times. The V call is TRBV7-9, the J call TRBJ2-7, with 9 bases aligning to TRBD2. J lost 6 bases, V lost 1 base, and 13 bases had no gene match. The CDR3 length is 17 residues. Per germline, CDR1 SEHNR and CDR2 FQNEAQ (reference sequence). The CDR3 reads CASSLVAGGTGAGEQYF. CDR3 nucleotide sequence: TGTGCCAGCAGCTTAGTCGCGGGAGGGACCGGAGCGGGCGAGCAGTACTTC. Filled out from reference TRBV7-9 and TRBJ2-7, the complete variable domain reads DTGVSQNPRHKITKRGQNVTFRCDPISEHNRLYWYRQTLGQGPEFLTYFQNEAQLEKSRLLSDRFSAERPKGSFSTLEIQRTEQGDSAMYLCASSLVAGGTGAGEQYFGPGTRLTVT.

The rearrangement joins TRBV6-6 to TRBJ1-1; no definite D call. Germline CDR1 is MNHNY and CDR2 is SVGAGI (reference sequence). The CDR3 runs 11 residues. Trimming stripped 6 bases from V and 5 bases from J, with 7 bases between. CDR3: CASSLSTEAFF. DNA of the CDR3: TGTGCCAGCAGCCTCTCGACTGAAGCTTTCTTT.

This chain joins TRBV27 and TRBJ2-7; 8 bases are a match to TRBD1. The germline gives CDR1 MNHEY, CDR2 SMNVEV (reference sequence). The ends lost 4 bases at V and 5 bases at J; junction bases unmatched: 1. The CDR3 runs 12 residues. CDR3 in amino acids: CASSYRGDEQYF. CDR3 bases: TGTGCCAGCAGTTACAGGGGGGACGAGCAGTACTTC.

The J gene is TRBJ2-7, the V gene TRBV10-3; TRBD1 aligns across 10 bases. CDR3 size: 18 residues. Germline V gene sequence: CDR1 ENHRY, CDR2 SYGVKD. The V gene end was trimmed by 11 bases and the J gene end by 2 bases; junction bases not matched to a gene: 21. Written as DNA, the CDR3 is TGTGCCGTGTTCGAGACAGGGACAGGGGTATGGGCTACCTACGAGCAGTACTTC. It codes for CAVFETGTGVWATYEQYF.

This chain links TRBV10-3 with TRBJ2-3; 10 bases fit TRBD2. Germline V CDR1 and CDR2: ENHRY, SYGVKD. Losses at the gene ends were 4 bases for V and 9 bases for J; bases not matched to a gene: 7. There are 14 residues in the CDR3. The CDR3: CAISAGTSERTQYF. CDR3 DNA sequence: TGTGCCATCAGTGCCGGGACTAGCGAGCGGACGCAGTATTTT.

The CDR3 bases are TGTGCCAGCAGACGACAGGGAGACATGAACACTGAAGCTTTCTTT. Encoded protein: CASRRQGDMNTEAFF. This sequence joins TRBV7-2 and TRBJ1-1; 7 bases match TRBD1. The germline V gene encodes CDR1 SGHTA and CDR2 FQGNSA. The V segment lost 6 bases and the J segment 0 bases; nucleotides outside the gene matches: 7. This CDR3 contains 15 residues.

CDR3 sequence reads: CASSPTGQGNSPLHF. CDR3 coding DNA: TGTGCCAGCTCACCCACAGGACAGGGCAATTCACCCCTCCACTTT. The V call is TRBV18, the J call TRBJ1-6, with 8 bases lining up with TRBD1. CDR3 size: 15 residues. Germline loops: CDR1 KGHSH, CDR2 LQKENI. Germline trimming cut 3 bases from V and 7 bases from J; bases unmatched to any gene: 5.

This clone showed up just a few times. V usage is TRBV5-1 and J usage is TRBJ2-5, with 9 bases lining up with TRBD1. The J segment lost 4 bases and the V segment lost 0 bases, leaving 7 bases of the junction unmatched. Per the germline V gene, CDR1 is SGHRS and CDR2 is YFSETQ. This CDR3 comprises 16 residues. This chain's CDR3 is CASSLEGTGNGETQYF. The CDR3 bases are TGCGCCAGCAGCTTGGAGGGGACAGGGAATGGAGAGACCCAGTACTTC.

This chain uses TRBV5-6 with TRBJ2-2, with D perhaps matching TRBD1 or TRBD2 (5 bases each). Germline CDR1 SGHDT, CDR2 YYEEEE. The CDR3 has 16 amino acids. Deletions cut 5 bases from V and 6 bases from J, with 20 bases between. CDR3 residues: CASRRRSSGDAGELFF. In DNA, the CDR3 is TGTGCCAGCAGGCGAAGGTCGTCTGGGGACGCCGGGGAGCTGTTTTTT.

This chain uses TRBV4-1 with TRBJ2-1, with a weak D call TRBD1 (5 bases). The V gene's germline CDR1 is MGHRA and CDR2 YSYEKL. The CDR3 runs to 12 residues. Trimming left V 2 bases short and J 7 bases short, with 6 bases between. The CDR3: CASSQQGNEQFF. The CDR3, as DNA: TGCGCCAGCAGCCAACAGGGAAATGAGCAGTTCTTC.

The genes are TRBV6-1 and TRBJ2-7; D may be TRBD1 or TRBD2 (6 bases each). There are 15 residues in the CDR3. The germline CDR1 and CDR2 sequences are MNHNS and SASEGT. V was cut by 0 bases and J by 2 bases, with 11 bases left in between. CDR3: CASSEAWRGAYEQYF. The CDR3 coding sequence is TGTGCCAGCAGTGAAGCATGGAGGGGGGCCTACGAGCAGTACTTC.

V usage is TRBV5-4 and J usage is TRBJ2-6; D may match TRBD1 or TRBD2 (6 bases each). Trimming took off 4 bases at V and 4 bases at J, with 18 bases between the two ends. The CDR3 is made up of 17 amino acids. CDR1 SGHNT and CDR2 YYREEE come from the germline V gene (reference sequence). The CDR3 DNA reads TGTGCCAGCAGCCCTGAGGGGGACTCGAGAGGGGCCAACGTCCTGACTTTC. Encoded protein: CASSPEGDSRGANVLTF.

This clone showed up just once. The V and J genes are TRBV11-2 and TRBJ2-3, with 10 nucleotides matching TRBD2. J lost 4 bases, V lost 3 bases, and 4 bases had no gene match. The CDR3 totals 15 residues. Germline lookup yields CDR1 SGHAT and CDR2 FQNNGV. CDR3 in amino acids: CASSFASGSSDTQYF. The CDR3 DNA is TGTGCCAGCAGCTTCGCTAGCGGGAGCTCAGATACGCAGTATTTT.

The chain combines TRBV5-1 with TRBJ1-5; weak D call: TRBD1 (6 bases). This CDR3 is 14 amino acids long. V was clipped by 2 bases and J by 4 bases, with 10 bases between them. The germline gives CDR1 SGHRS, CDR2 YFSETQ. The CDR3 is CASSLGTPNQPQHF. CDR3 nucleotide sequence: TGCGCCAGCAGCTTAGGGACACCGAATCAGCCCCAGCATTTT.